This TCR beta chain was retrieved from a study of blood T cells in healthy people across ages. The CDR3 covers 13 residues. Trimming pared 6 bases from V and 6 bases from J, leaving 11 bases between. It was with a sample-barcoded 5' primer and a J-beta primer mix that a second PCR of roughly 7 to 12 cycles was run. TCRdb processed the 5' RACE reads anew with MiXCR; each CDR3 protein has one entry. The table shows around 990,000 distinct CDR3 sequences, with approximately 26% occurring only once. These data were likewise used in another study, on T cells of mothers and their children.

The chain couples TRBV12-3 or TRBV12-4 to TRBJ2-2; D gene ambiguous. The material sequenced was blood. The clonotype comes from a girl aged 2-10 years in good health. CDR3 sequence: CASSQPGAGELFF. CDR3 nucleotide sequence: TGTGCCAGCAGCCAACCGGGTGCCGGGGAGCTGTTTTTT.